The 2 T cell receptor beta chains in this list originate from one sample, sequenced in a study of OX40 agonist ivuxolimab in advanced cancers. Only in-frame clones appear in the TCRdb table, and some are missing; sequencing was by immunoSEQ multiplex PCR. This sample has 80,000 to 95,000 clones, with more than 75% found just once. The source material was CD4+ or CD8+ T cells sorted from blood, sampled in a trial of the OX40 agonist ivuxolimab. These receptors all come from an adult with an advanced solid tumor such as melanoma, head and neck, liver or kidney cancer.

The V gene is TRBV5-1, the J gene TRBJ1-6; 7 nucleotides align to TRBD1. Germline CDR1 is SGHRS and CDR2 is YFSETQ. The J segment lost 8 bases and the V segment lost 0 bases, leaving 8 bases of the junction unmatched. The CDR3 contains 16 residues. The CDR3 DNA reads TGCGCCAGCAGCTTGGCCCAAGGGGGCGCGGATTCACCCCTCCACTTT. Protein product: CASSLAQGGADSPLHF.

The chain joins TRBV5-1 to TRBJ2-5; 7 nucleotides match TRBD1. The CDR3 runs 14 residues. The V segment lost 0 bases and the J segment 9 bases; nucleotides outside the gene matches: 8. Germline CDR1 reads SGHRS; CDR2 reads YFSETQ. CDR3 nucleotide sequence: TGCGCCAGCAGCTTGGAAGGGACAGAGAGGGCCCAGTACTTC. Its protein product is CASSLEGTERAQYF.